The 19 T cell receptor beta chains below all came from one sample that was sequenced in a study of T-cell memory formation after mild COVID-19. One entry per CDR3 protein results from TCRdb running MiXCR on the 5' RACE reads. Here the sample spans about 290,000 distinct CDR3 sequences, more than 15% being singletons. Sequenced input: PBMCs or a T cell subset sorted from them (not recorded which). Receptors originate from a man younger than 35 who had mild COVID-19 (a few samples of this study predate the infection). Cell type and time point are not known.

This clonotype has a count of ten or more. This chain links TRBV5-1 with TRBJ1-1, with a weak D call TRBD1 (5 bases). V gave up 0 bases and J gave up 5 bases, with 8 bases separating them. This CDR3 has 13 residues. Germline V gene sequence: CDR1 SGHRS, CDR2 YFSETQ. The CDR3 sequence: CASSLVGETEAFF. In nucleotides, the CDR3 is TGCGCCAGCAGCTTGGTAGGGGAGACTGAAGCTTTCTTT.

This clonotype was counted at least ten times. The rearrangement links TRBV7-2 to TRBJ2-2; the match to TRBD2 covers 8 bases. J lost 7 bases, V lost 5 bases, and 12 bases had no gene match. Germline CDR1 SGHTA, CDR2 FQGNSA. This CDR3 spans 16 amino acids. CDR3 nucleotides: TGTGCCAGCAGCCCAAGACTAGCGCTCATTGGCGGGGAGCTGTTTTTT. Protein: CASSPRLALIGGELFF.

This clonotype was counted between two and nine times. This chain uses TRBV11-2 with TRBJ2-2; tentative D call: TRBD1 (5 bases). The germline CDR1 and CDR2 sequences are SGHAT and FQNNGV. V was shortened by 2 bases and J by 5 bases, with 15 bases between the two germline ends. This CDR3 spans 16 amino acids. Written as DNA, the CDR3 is TGTGCCAGCAGCTTATGGATTAGGGGTCGAACCGGGGAGCTGTTTTTT. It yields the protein CASSLWIRGRTGELFF.

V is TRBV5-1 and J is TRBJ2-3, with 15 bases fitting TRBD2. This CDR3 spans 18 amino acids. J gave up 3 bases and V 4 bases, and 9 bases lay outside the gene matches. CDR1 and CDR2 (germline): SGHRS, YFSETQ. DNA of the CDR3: TGCGCCAGCAGCCTCTGGACTAGCGGGGGGGCCTGTACAGATACGCAGTATTTT. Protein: CASSLWTSGGACTDTQYF.

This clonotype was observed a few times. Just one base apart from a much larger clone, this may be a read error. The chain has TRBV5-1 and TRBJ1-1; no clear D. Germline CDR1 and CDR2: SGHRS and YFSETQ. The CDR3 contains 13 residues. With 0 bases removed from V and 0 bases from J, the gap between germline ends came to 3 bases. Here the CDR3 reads CASSLDVNTEAFF. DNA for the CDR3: TGCGCCAGCAGCTTGGATGTGAACACTGAAGCTTTCTTT. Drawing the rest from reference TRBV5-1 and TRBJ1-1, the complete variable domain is KAGVTQTPRYLIKTRGQQVTLSCSPISGHRSVSWYQQTPGQGLQFLFEYFSETQRNKGNFPGRFSGRQFSNSRSEMNVSTLELGDSALYLCASSLDVNTEAFFGQGTRLTVV.

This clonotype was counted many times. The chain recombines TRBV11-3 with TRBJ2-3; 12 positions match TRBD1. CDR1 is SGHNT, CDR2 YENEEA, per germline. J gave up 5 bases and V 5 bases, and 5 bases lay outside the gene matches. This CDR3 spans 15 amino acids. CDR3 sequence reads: CASSPGQGAVDTQYF. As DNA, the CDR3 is TGTGCCAGCAGCCCGGGACAGGGGGCCGTAGATACGCAGTATTTT.

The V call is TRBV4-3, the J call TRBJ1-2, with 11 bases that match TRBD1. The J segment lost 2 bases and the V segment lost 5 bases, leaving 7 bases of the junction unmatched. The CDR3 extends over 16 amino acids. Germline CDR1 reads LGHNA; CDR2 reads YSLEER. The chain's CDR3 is CASSKRTGGGNYGYTF. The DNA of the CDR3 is TGCGCCAGCAGCAAAAGGACAGGGGGCGGAAACTATGGCTACACCTTC.

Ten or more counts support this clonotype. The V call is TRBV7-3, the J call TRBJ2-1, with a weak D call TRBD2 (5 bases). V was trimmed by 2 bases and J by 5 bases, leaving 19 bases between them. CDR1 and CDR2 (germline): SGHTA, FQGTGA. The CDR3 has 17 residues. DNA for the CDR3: TGTGCCAGCAGCTTAGGGAGCCCCGTTGGTAGGAACAATGAGCAGTTCTTC. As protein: CASSLGSPVGRNNEQFF.

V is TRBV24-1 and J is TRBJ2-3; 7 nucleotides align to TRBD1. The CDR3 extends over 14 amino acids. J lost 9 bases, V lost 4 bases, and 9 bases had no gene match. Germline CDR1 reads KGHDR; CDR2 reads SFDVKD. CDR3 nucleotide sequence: TGTGCCACCAGTGACAACTACGACAGGGTAACGCAGTATTTT. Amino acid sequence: CATSDNYDRVTQYF.

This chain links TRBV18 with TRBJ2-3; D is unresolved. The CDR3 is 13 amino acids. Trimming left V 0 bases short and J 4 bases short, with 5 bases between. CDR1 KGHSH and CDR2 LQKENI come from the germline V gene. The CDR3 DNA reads TGTGCCAGCTCACCACCGACTTCAGATACGCAGTATTTT. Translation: CASSPPTSDTQYF.

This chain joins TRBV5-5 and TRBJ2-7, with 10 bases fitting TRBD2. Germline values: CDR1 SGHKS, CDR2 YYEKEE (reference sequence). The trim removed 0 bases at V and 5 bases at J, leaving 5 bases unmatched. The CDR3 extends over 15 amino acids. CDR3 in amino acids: CASSLGTSGRDEQYV. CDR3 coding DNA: TGTGCCAGCAGCTTGGGGACTAGCGGAAGAGACGAGCAGTACGTC.

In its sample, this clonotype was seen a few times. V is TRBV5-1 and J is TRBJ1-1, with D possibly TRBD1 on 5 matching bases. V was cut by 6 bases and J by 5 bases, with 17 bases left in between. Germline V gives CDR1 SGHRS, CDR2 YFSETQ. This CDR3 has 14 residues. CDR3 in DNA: TGCGCCAGCAAAGGCCAGGGTACGAGGACTGAAGCTTTCTTT. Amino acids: CASKGQGTRTEAFF.

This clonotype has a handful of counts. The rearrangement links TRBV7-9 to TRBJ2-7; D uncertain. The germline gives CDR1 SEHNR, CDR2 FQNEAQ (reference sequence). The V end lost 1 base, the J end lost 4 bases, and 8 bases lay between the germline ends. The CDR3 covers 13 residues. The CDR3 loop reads CASSLELVYEQYF. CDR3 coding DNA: TGTGCCAGCAGCTTAGAATTAGTTTACGAGCAGTACTTC.

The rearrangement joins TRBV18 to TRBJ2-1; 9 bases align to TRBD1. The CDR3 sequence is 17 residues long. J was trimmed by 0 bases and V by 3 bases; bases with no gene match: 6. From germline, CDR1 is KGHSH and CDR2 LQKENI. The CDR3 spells CASSPFTGGNSYNEQFF. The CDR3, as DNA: TGTGCCAGCTCACCCTTTACAGGGGGCAACTCCTACAATGAGCAGTTCTTC.

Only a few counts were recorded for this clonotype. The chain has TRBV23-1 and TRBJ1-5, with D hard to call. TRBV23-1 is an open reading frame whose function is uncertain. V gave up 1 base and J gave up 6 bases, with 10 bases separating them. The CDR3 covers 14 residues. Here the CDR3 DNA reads TGCGCCAGCAGTCAATGGAACAGCCGTCAGCCCCAGCATTTT. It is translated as CASSQWNSRQPQHF.

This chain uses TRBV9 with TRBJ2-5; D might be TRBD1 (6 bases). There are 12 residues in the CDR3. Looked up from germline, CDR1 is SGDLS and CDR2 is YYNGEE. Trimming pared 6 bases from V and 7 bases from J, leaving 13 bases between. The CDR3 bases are TGTGCCAGCAAAGGCACCAGGGGGACCCAGTACTTC. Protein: CASKGTRGTQYF.

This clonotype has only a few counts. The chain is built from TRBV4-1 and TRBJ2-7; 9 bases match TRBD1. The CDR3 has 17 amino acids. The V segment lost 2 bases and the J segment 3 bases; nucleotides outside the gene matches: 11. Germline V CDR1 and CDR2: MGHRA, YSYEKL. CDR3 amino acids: CASSQPTGTGFVYEQYF. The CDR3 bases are TGCGCCAGCAGCCAACCAACCGGGACAGGGTTCGTCTACGAGCAGTACTTC.

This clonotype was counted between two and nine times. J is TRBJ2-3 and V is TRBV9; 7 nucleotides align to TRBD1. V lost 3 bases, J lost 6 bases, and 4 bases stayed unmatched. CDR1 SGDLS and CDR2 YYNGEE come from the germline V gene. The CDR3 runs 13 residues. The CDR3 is CASSGNRGDTQYF. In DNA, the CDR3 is TGTGCCAGCAGCGGAAACAGGGGCGATACGCAGTATTTT.

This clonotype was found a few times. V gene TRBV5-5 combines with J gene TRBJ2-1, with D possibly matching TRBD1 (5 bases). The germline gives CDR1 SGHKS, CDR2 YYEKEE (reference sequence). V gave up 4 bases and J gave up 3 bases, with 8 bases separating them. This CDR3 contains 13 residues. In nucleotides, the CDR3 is TGTGCCAGCAGCGGTACAGGCTACAATGAGCAGTTCTTC. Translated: CASSGTGYNEQFF. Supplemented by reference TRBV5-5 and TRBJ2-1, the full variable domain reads DAGVTQSPTHLIKTRGQQVTLRCSPISGHKSVSWYQQVLGQGPQFIFQYYEKEERGRGNFPDRFSARQFPNYSSELNVNALLLGDSALYLCASSGTGYNEQFFGPGTRLTVL.